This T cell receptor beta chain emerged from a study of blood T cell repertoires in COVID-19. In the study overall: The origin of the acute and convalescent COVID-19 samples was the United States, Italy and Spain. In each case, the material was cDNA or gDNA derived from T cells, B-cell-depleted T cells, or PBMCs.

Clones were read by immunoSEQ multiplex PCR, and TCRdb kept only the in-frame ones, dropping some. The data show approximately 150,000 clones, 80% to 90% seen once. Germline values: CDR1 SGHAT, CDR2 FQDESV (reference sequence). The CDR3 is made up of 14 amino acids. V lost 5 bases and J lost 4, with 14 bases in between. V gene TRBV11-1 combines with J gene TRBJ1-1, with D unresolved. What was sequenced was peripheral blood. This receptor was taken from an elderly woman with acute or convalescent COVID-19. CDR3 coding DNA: TGTGCCAGCAGCCCCACCAGAGGAAGCACTGAAGCTTTCTTT. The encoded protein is CASSPTRGSTEAFF.